This TCR beta chain was recorded in a study of human T cells and chemical hapten exposure. MiXCR was run by TCRdb on the RACE reads, yielding one entry per CDR3 protein. The sample lists more than 300,000 distinct CDR3 sequences, 5.1% occurring once. General study results and limits: There were significantly more large CDR3 similarity clusters among expanded TCRs than among controls. Counts of expanded TCRs at PT1 were positively correlated with patch test score.

Time point given: pre-sensitization, week 0. As to treatment: therapeutic diphenylcyclopropenone sensitization with weekly scalp DPC. V was clipped by 5 bases and J by 10 bases; unmatched bases: 9. Germline CDR1 DFQATT, CDR2 SNEGSKA (reference sequence). The CDR3 length is 14 residues. At least ten counts were recorded for this clonotype. Antigen specificity is unknown. The sequence came from a woman aged 45 to 65 with alopecia areata. Some clones in this sample may be carry-over from other donors' samples. Sequencing was performed on whole blood, taken in connection with sensitization to the hapten diphenylcyclopropenone (DPC). This chain uses TRBV20-1 with TRBJ2-1, with 12 bases that match TRBD2. The CDR3 spells CSASLTSGGGEQFF. CDR3 bases: TGCAGTGCTTCCTTGACTAGCGGGGGCGGGGAGCAGTTCTTC.